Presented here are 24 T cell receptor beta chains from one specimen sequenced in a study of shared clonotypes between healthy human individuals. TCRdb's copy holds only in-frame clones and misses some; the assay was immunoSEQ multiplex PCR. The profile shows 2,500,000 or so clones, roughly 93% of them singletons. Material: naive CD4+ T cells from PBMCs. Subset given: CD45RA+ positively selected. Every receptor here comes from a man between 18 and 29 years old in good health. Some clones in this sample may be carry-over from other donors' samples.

The CDR3 here is CASSLPRYTEAFF. CDR3 DNA: TGTGCCAGCAGCTTACCGCGGTACACTGAAGCTTTCTTT. The chain recombines TRBV7-2 with TRBJ1-1; D is undetermined. Germline V lookup: CDR1 SGHTA, CDR2 FQGNSA. The CDR3 loop spans 13 amino acids. The ends were cut back, 2 bases at V and 3 bases at J, with 7 bases in the middle.

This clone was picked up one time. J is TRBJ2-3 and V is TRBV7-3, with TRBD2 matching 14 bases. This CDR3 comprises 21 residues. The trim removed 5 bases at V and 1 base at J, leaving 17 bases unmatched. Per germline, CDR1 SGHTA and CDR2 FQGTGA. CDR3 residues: CASSPQPPGLAGVVRTDTQYF. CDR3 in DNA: TGTGCCAGCAGCCCCCAACCCCCGGGACTAGCGGGAGTGGTCCGCACAGATACGCAGTATTTT.

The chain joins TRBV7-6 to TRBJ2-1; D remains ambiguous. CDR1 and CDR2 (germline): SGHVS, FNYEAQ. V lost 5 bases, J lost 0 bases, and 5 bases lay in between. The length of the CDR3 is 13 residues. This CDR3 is CASSPSSYNEQFF. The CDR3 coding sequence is TGTGCCAGCAGCCCTAGCTCCTACAATGAGCAGTTCTTC.

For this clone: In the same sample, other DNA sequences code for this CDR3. The CDR3 sequence is CASNRDRHTDTQYF. CDR3 in DNA: TGTGCCAGTAATCGGGACAGGCACACAGATACGCAGTATTTT. V and J are TRBV2 and TRBJ2-3; TRBD1 matches at 8 bases. The CDR3 totals 14 residues. Per the germline V gene, CDR1 is SNHLY and CDR2 is FYNNEI. After removal of 9 bases from V and 2 bases from J, the junction contained 7 bases not matched to a gene.

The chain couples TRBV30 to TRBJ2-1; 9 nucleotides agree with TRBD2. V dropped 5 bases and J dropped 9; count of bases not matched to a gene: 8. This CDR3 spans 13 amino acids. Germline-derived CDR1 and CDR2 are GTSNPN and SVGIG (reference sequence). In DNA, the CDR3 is TGTGCCTGGTGCCTAGCGGGAATTTTTGAGCAGTTCTTC. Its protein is CAWCLAGIFEQFF.

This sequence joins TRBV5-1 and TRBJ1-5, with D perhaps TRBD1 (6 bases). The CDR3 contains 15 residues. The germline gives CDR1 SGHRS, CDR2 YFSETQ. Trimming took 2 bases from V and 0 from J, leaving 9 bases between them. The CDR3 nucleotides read TGCGCCAGCAGCTTCTCGGGGGCTAGCAATCAGCCCCAGCATTTT. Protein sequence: CASSFSGASNQPQHF.

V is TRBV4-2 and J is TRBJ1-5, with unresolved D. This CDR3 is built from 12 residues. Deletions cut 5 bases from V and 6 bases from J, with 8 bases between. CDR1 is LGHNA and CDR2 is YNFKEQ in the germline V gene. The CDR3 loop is CASSLVPQPQHF. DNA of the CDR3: TGTGCCAGCAGCTTAGTTCCTCAGCCCCAGCATTTT.

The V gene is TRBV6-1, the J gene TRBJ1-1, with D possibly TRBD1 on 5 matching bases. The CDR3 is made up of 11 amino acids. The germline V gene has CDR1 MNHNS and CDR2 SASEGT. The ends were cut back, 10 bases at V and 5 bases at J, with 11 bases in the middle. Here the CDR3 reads CATWGWTEAFF. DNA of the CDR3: TGTGCCACCTGGGGGTGGACTGAAGCTTTCTTT.

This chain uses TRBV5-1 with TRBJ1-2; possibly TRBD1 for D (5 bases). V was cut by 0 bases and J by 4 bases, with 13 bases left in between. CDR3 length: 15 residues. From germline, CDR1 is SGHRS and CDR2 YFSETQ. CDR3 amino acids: CASSLAPGGTYGYTF. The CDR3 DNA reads TGCGCCAGCAGCTTGGCTCCCGGTGGGACCTATGGCTACACCTTC.

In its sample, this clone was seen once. The CDR3 here is CASSYSTPEQFF. The CDR3, as DNA: TGTGCCAGCAGTTACTCTACCCCTGAGCAGTTCTTC. The gene calls are TRBV6-5 and TRBJ2-1, with no clear D. The CDR3 loop spans 12 amino acids. Germline V gives CDR1 MNHEY, CDR2 SVGAGI. The V end lost 0 bases, the J end lost 9 bases, and 6 bases lay between the germline ends.

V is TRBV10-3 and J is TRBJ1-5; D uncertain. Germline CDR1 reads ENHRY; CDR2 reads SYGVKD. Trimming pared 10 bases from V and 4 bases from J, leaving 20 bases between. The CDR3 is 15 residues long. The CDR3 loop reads CATMRAGSLNQPQHF. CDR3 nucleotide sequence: TGTGCCACCATGAGGGCGGGATCGCTGAATCAGCCCCAGCATTTT.

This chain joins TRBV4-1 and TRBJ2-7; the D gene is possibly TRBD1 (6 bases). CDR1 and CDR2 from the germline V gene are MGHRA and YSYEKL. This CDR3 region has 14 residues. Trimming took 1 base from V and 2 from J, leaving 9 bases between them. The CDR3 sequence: CASSQGRGAYEQYF. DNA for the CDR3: TGCGCCAGCAGCCAAGGCAGGGGTGCCTACGAGCAGTACTTC.

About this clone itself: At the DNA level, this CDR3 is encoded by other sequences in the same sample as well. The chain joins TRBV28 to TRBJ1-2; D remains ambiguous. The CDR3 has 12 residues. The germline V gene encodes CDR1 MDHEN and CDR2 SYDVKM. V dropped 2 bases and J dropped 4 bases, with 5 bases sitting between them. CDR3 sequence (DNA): TGTGCCAGCAGTTTACGGTCCTATGGCTACACCTTC. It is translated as CASSLRSYGYTF.

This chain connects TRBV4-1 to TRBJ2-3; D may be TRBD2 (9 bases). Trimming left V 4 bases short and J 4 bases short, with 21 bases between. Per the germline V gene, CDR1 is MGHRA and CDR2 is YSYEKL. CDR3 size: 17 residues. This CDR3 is CASSRKHLAGQADTQYF. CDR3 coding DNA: TGCGCCAGCAGCCGAAAACACCTAGCGGGACAGGCAGATACGCAGTATTTT.

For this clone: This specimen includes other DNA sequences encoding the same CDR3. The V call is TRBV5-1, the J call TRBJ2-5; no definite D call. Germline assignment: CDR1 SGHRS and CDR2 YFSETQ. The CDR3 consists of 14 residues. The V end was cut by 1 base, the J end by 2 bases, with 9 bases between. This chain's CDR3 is CASSLTAAQETQYF. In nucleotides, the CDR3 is TGCGCCAGCAGCTTGACGGCAGCTCAAGAGACCCAGTACTTC.

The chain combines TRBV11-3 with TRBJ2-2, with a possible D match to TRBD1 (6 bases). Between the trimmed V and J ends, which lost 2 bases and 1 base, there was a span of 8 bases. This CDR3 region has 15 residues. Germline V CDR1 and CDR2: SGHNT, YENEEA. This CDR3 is CASSLTGMNTGELFF. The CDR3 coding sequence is TGTGCCAGCAGCTTAACAGGGATGAACACCGGGGAGCTGTTTTTT.

The CDR3 nucleotides read TGTGCCAGCAGGAGAGGGTTTAACTATGGCTACACCTTC. Translation: CASRRGFNYGYTF. The chain recombines TRBV27 with TRBJ1-2; the D is unclear. CDR1 and CDR2 from the germline V gene are MNHEY and SMNVEV (reference sequence). This CDR3 has 13 residues. Trimming pared 6 bases from V and 1 base from J, leaving 9 bases between.

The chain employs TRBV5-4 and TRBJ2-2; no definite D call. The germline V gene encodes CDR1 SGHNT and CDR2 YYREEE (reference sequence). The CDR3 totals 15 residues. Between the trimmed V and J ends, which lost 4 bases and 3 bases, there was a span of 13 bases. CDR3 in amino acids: CASSLGRPDTGELFF. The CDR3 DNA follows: TGTGCCAGCAGCCTGGGCAGGCCGGACACCGGGGAGCTGTTTTTT.

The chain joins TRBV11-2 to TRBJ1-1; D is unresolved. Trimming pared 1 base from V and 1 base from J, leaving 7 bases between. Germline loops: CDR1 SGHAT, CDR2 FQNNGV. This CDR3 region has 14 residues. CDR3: CASSLAGQNTEAFF. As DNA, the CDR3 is TGTGCCAGCAGCTTAGCCGGCCAGAACACTGAAGCTTTCTTT.

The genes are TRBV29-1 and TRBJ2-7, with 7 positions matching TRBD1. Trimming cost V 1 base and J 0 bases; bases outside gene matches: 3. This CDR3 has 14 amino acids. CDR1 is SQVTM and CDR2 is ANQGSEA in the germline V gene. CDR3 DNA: TGCAGCGTTGAAGGGGACAGACACTCCTACGAGCAGTACTTC. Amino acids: CSVEGDRHSYEQYF.

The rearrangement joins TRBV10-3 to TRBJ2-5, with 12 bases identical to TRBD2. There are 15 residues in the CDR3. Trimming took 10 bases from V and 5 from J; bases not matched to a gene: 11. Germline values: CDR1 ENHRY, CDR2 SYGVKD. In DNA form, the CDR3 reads TGTGCCACCCAGACTAGCGGGGGACCAGGGGAGACCCAGTACTTC. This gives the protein CATQTSGGPGETQYF.

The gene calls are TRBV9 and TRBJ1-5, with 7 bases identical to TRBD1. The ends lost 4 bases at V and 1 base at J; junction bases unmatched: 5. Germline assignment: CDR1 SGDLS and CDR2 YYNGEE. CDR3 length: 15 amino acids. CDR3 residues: CASSPADRSNQPQHF. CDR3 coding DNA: TGTGCCAGCAGCCCCGCGGACAGGAGCAATCAGCCCCAGCATTTT.

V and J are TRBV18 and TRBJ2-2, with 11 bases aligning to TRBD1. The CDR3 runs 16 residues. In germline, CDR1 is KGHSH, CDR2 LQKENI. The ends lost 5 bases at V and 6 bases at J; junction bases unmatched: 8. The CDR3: CASSGQGALGSGELFF. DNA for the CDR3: TGTGCCAGCTCAGGACAGGGGGCCCTCGGGTCCGGGGAGCTGTTTTTT.

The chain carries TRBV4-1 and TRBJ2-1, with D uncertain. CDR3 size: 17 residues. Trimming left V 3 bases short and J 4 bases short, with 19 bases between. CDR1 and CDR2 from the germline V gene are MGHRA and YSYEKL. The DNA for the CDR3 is TGCGCCAGCAGCCAGAGCGTGGCGGTTTCCCTATACAATGAGCAGTTCTTC. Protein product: CASSQSVAVSLYNEQFF.